Listed below are T cell receptor beta chains from one sample, sequenced in a study of blood T cells in healthy people across ages. One entry per CDR3 protein results from TCRdb running MiXCR on the 5' RACE reads. This sample yields about 1.6 million distinct CDR3 sequences, of which roughly 30% are seen a single time; around 11% belongs to the top ten. The sample taken for sequencing was blood. These receptor sequences come from a woman aged 25 to 39 in good health. Both conserved end residues are part of each CDR3. D genes are given only for firm matches. Some rows mark clone size as missing; the rest say once, few, many or name a class of expanded clone.

V	D	size	J	CDR3	DNA
TRBV4-1	.	few	TRBJ2-5	CASSQELASETQYF	TGCGCCAGCAGCCAAGAACTCGCGTCGGAGACCCAGTACTTC
TRBV7-3	.	once	TRBJ2-5	CASSLGTGHNEQYF	TGTGCCAGCAGCTTAGGGACTGGTCACAATGAGCAGTACTTC
TRBV28	.	few	TRBJ2-7	CASSSFRGTYEQYF	TGTGCCAGCAGTTCATTCAGGGGAACCTACGAGCAGTACTTC
TRBV6-6	TRBD1	few	TRBJ1-4	CASTGTTGDEKLFF	TGTGCCAGCACCGGGACAACAGGGGATGAAAAACTGTTTTTT
TRBV18	.	.	TRBJ2-3	CASSPRAGSDTWATDTQYF	TGTGCCAGCTCACCACGGGCGGGGAGCGACACATGGGCAACAGATACGCAGTATTTT
TRBV27	TRBD1	.	TRBJ1-1	CASSTTGVAFF	TGTGCCAGCAGTACAACAGGGGTAGCTTTCTTT
TRBV7-9	.	many	TRBJ2-7	CASSIFDVAYEQYF	TGTGCCAGCAGCATCTTCGACGTAGCCTACGAGCAGTACTTC
TRBV9	.	.	TRBJ2-7	CASSVASQRTYEQYF	TGTGCCAGCAGCGTAGCTTCCCAGAGAACCTACGAGCAGTACTTC
TRBV27	TRBD2	.	TRBJ2-1	CASSSKLAGPYNEQFF	TGTGCCAGCAGTTCGAAACTAGCGGGGCCGTACAATGAGCAGTTCTTC
TRBV7-9	.	few	TRBJ2-1	CASSLDGHQYNEQFF	TGTGCCAGCAGCTTAGACGGGCACCAGTACAATGAGCAGTTCTTC
TRBV10-3	TRBD2	.	TRBJ2-3	CAISEGSGGTDTQYF	TGTGCCATCAGTGAGGGTAGCGGGGGCACAGATACGCAGTATTTT
TRBV28	TRBD1	.	TRBJ1-2	CASTSNSGRGRFGYTF	TGTGCCAGCACTTCGAATAGTGGCAGGGGGAGGTTTGGCTACACCTTC
TRBV7-9	TRBD1	.	TRBJ1-5	CASSLETTGQHF	TGTGCCAGCAGCTTAGAAACGACAGGGCAGCATTTT
TRBV20-1	.	few	TRBJ2-1	CSAEGGGISYNEQFF	TGCAGTGCTGAGGGAGGCGGGATCTCCTACAATGAGCAGTTCTTC
TRBV2	.	.	TRBJ2-7	CASSEGEGSYEQYF	TGTGCCAGCAGTGAAGGAGAGGGCTCCTACGAGCAGTACTTC
TRBV29-1	.	few	TRBJ1-2	CSVAGPYGYTF	TGCAGCGTTGCCGGGCCCTATGGCTACACCTTC
TRBV6-6	.	few	TRBJ1-2	CASSYLSNYGYTF	TGTGCCAGCAGTTACTTGTCTAACTATGGCTACACCTTC
TRBV20-1	.	.	TRBJ1-5	CSAGRDNQPQHF	TGCAGCGCGGGCAGGGACAATCAGCCCCAGCATTTT
TRBV20-1	.	few	TRBJ1-6	CSARGRAMGSPLHF	TGCAGTGCTAGAGGGAGAGCTATGGGTTCACCCCTCCACTTT
TRBV2	.	few	TRBJ2-3	CASSVAGTPSDTQYF	TGTGCCAGCAGCGTCGCCGGGACTCCCTCCGATACGCAGTATTTT
TRBV4-2	.	.	TRBJ2-3	CASQRDSTDTQYF	TGTGCCAGCCAAAGGGACAGCACAGATACGCAGTATTTT
TRBV6-5	.	.	TRBJ2-7	CASGPSAYEQYF	TGTGCCAGCGGTCCTTCAGCCTACGAGCAGTACTTC
TRBV5-1	.	.	TRBJ2-1	CADSSYSTGTWNEQFF	TGCGCCGACAGCTCCTACTCCACAGGGACGTGGAATGAGCAGTTCTTC
TRBV10-3	.	few	TRBJ2-3	CAISESPRGARTDTQYF	TGTGCCATCAGTGAGTCGCCCAGGGGGGCTCGCACAGATACGCAGTATTTT
TRBV2	TRBD2	few	TRBJ2-3	CASSKSAGVIDTQYF	TGTGCCAGCAGTAAATCAGCGGGAGTAATAGATACGCAGTATTTT
TRBV20-1	TRBD1	.	TRBJ1-2	CSASRTGPDGYTF	TGCAGTGCTAGCCGGACAGGCCCGGATGGCTACACCTTC
TRBV15	.	few	TRBJ1-4	CATSREDEKLFF	TGTGCCACCAGCAGAGAGGATGAAAAACTGTTTTTT
TRBV20-1	.	.	TRBJ2-7	CSAAGYEQYF	TGCAGTGCTGCAGGCTACGAGCAGTACTTC
TRBV7-3	TRBD2	few	TRBJ2-3	CASSPSLLAGDTQYF	TGTGCCAGCAGCCCAAGCTTATTAGCGGGAGATACGCAGTATTTT
TRBV27	TRBD1	.	TRBJ1-4	CASSPWDSLGEKLFF	TGTGCCAGCAGTCCCTGGGACAGTCTGGGGGAAAAACTGTTTTTT
TRBV3-1	.	few	TRBJ2-3	CASSREATDTQYF	TGTGCCAGCAGCCGTGAAGCCACAGATACGCAGTATTTT
TRBV25-1	.	.	TRBJ1-1	CASSDGRGGDTEAFF	TGTGCCAGCAGTGATGGAAGGGGTGGGGACACTGAAGCTTTCTTT
TRBV27	TRBD2	once	TRBJ2-1	CASSSGLAEALPYNEQFF	TGTGCCAGCAGTTCGGGACTAGCGGAAGCACTTCCCTACAATGAGCAGTTCTTC
TRBV28	.	few	TRBJ2-1	CASTQGGGTYNEQFF	TGTGCCAGCACCCAAGGGGGTGGGACCTACAATGAGCAGTTCTTC
TRBV15	.	few	TRBJ2-7	CATSSSQGAYEQYF	TGTGCCACCAGCAGCAGTCAGGGCGCCTACGAGCAGTACTTC
TRBV7-6	.	few	TRBJ2-7	CASSLGLAPPLNEQYF	TGTGCCAGCAGCTTAGGTTTGGCCCCACCTTTGAACGAGCAGTACTTC
TRBV12-3/TRBV12-4	TRBD1	few	TRBJ1-5	CASSAGQGYPYSNQPQHF	TGTGCCAGCAGCGCCGGACAGGGGTACCCTTATAGCAATCAGCCCCAGCATTTT
TRBV7-3	TRBD2	.	TRBJ2-1	CASSSRRGGQDNEQFF	TGTGCCAGCAGCTCCCGGCGGGGGGGGCAGGACAATGAGCAGTTCTTC
TRBV25-1	.	.	TRBJ2-2	CASRVDGELFF	TGTGCCAGTAGGGTAGACGGGGAGCTGTTTTTT
TRBV21-1	.	.	TRBJ1-6	CASSKATGGVPLHF	TGTGCCAGCAGCAAAGCAACAGGGGGTGTACCCCTCCACTTT
TRBV27	TRBD2	.	TRBJ2-1	CASSHGTSGMYNEQFF	TGTGCCAGCAGTCATGGGACTAGCGGGATGTACAATGAGCAGTTCTTC
TRBV4-2	.	few	TRBJ2-3	CASSQDRSLASDTQYF	TGTGCCAGCAGCCAAGATCGTTCGCTAGCTTCAGATACGCAGTATTTT
TRBV12-3/TRBV12-4	.	.	TRBJ2-3	CASSSRLKTDAQYF	TGTGCCAGCAGTTCCAGACTGAAAACAGATGCGCAGTATTTT
TRBV9	.	.	TRBJ2-7	CASSANPGWAAEYEQYF	TGTGCCAGCAGCGCAAACCCCGGGTGGGCCGCCGAGTACGAGCAGTACTTC
TRBV3-1	.	.	TRBJ1-2	CASSQARANYGYTF	TGTGCCAGCAGCCAAGCCAGGGCTAACTATGGCTACACCTTC
TRBV7-9	TRBD1	.	TRBJ1-2	CASSLWRTGDYGYTF	TGTGCCAGCAGCTTATGGCGGACAGGGGACTATGGCTACACCTTC
TRBV20-1	TRBD2	few	TRBJ2-7	CSARLGLAGAPFEQYF	TGCAGTGCGCGGCTGGGACTAGCGGGGGCCCCTTTCGAGCAGTACTTC
TRBV9	.	.	TRBJ2-5	CASSPSGTGGETQYF	TGTGCCAGCAGTCCATCCGGGACTGGCGGGGAGACCCAGTACTTC
TRBV29-1	.	many	TRBJ2-3	CSVEADTQYF	TGCAGCGTTGAGGCAGATACGCAGTATTTT
TRBV14	.	.	TRBJ1-4	CASSQDRLRLFF	TGTGCCAGCAGCCAAGATAGACTAAGACTGTTTTTT
TRBV4-1	.	.	TRBJ1-2	CASGFNQGRYGYTF	TGCGCCAGCGGGTTTAATCAGGGGCGGTATGGCTACACCTTC
TRBV9	TRBD1	few	TRBJ2-3	CASSVAGGEGDTQYF	TGTGCCAGCAGCGTAGCAGGGGGCGAGGGGGATACGCAGTATTTT
TRBV20-1	TRBD2	.	TRBJ2-7	CSARFGGDSYEQYF	TGCAGTGCTAGATTCGGGGGGGATTCCTACGAGCAGTACTTC
TRBV29-1	.	.	TRBJ2-1	CSVDWPQNEQFF	TGCAGCGTTGACTGGCCGCAAAATGAGCAGTTCTTC
TRBV7-6	.	few	TRBJ1-1	CASRDSGGKNTEAFF	TGTGCCAGCAGGGATAGCGGGGGGAAGAACACTGAAGCTTTCTTT